This TCR beta chain was profiled in a study of shared clonotypes between healthy human individuals. Whole-study context: Contributing individuals were a couple of females and a few males aged 18 to 49.

Using immunoSEQ multiplex PCR, the repertoire was profiled, and TCRdb retains in-frame clones only, with some absent. The table records fewer than 2.5 million clones, approximately 94% of them present only once. About this clone itself: What it binds is unknown.

CDR3 length: 16 amino acids. The junction had 4 bases not matched to a gene; V was cut back by 4 bases and J by 3 bases. From germline, CDR1 is SGHAT and CDR2 FQNNGV. Study conclusions and caveats: Lower generation probabilities were found for non-shared clonotypes than for those shared by all four donors.

The sequence was obtained from a young man in good health. Some clones in this sample may be carry-over from other donors' samples. The sample taken for sequencing was naive CD4+ T cells from PBMCs. The subset here: CD45RA+ positively selected. V is TRBV11-2 and J is TRBJ2-1, with 12 bases identical to TRBD2. CDR3 nucleotide sequence: TGTGCCAGCAGCTCCTCGACTAGCGGGAGCTACAATGAGCAGTTCTTC. This codes for CASSSSTSGSYNEQFF.